This T cell receptor (beta chain) derives from a study of blood T cells in healthy people across ages. Findings of the study overall: Estimates drawn from one million T cells were deemed to understate diversity.

Germline V lookup: CDR1 LNHNV, CDR2 YYDKDF (reference sequence). The CDR3 contains 15 residues. V was clipped by 5 bases and J by 1 base, with 14 bases between them. As regards this clonotype: Its antigen remains unidentified.

The use of a sample-barcoded 5' primer and a J-beta primer mix characterized a second PCR of about 7 to 12 cycles. TCRdb independently ran MiXCR on the 5' RACE reads; one entry per CDR3 protein. The profile shows about 1.1 million distinct CDR3 sequences, around two fifths of them singletons. The source is a man aged 18 to 29 in good health. V and J are TRBV15 and TRBJ1-1, with D hard to call. Sequencing was carried out using blood. The CDR3 loop is CATSSRKGTNTEAFF. CDR3 nucleotides: TGTGCCACCAGCTCGCGAAAGGGAACGAACACTGAAGCTTTCTTT.